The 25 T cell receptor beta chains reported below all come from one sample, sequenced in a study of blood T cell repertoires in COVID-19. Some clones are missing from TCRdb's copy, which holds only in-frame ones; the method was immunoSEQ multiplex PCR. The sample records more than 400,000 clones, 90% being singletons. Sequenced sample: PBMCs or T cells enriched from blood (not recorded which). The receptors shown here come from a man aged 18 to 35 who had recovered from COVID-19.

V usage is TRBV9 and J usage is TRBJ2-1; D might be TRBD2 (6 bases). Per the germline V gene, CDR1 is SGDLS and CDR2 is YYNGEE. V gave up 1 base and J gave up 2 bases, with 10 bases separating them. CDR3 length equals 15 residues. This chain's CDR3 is CASSVRGLPYNEQFF. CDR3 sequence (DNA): TGTGCCAGCAGCGTAAGGGGACTCCCCTACAATGAGCAGTTCTTC. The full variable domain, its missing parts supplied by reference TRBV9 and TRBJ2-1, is DSGVTQTPKHLITATGQRVTLRCSPRSGDLSVYWYQQSLDQGLQFLIQYYNGEERAKGNILERFSAQQFPDLHSELNLSSLELGDSALYFCASSVRGLPYNEQFFGPGTRLTVL.

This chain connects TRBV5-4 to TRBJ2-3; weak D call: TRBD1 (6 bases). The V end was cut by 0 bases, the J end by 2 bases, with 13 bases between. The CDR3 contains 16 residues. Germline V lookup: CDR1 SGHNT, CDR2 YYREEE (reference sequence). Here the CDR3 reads CASSLELGAITDTQYF. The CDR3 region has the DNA TGTGCCAGCAGCTTGGAACTGGGGGCAATCACAGATACGCAGTATTTT.

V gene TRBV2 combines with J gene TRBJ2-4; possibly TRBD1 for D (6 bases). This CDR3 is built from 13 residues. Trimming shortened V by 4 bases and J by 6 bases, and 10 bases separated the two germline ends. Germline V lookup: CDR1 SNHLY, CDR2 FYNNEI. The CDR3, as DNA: TGTGCCAGCAGTGCAGGGGACACAAACATTCAGTACTTC. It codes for CASSAGDTNIQYF. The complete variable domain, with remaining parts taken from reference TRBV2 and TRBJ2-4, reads EPEVTQTPSHQVTQMGQEVILRCVPISNHLYFYWYRQILGQKVEFLVSFYNNEISEKSEIFDDQFSVERPDGSNFTLKIRSTKLEDSAMYFCASSAGDTNIQYFGAGTRLSVL.

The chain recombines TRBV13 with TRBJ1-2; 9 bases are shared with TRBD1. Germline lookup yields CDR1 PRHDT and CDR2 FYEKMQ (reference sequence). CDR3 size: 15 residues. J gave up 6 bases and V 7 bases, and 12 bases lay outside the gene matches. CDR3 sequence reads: CASTTGGTGFDGYTF. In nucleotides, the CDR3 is TGTGCCAGCACCACCGGAGGGACAGGGTTCGATGGCTACACCTTC.

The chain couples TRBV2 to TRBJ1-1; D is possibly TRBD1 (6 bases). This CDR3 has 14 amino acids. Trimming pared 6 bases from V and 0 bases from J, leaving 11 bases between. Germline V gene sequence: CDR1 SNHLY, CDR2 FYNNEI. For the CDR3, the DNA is TGTGCCAGCAGCAGGGGTTCCATGAACACTGAAGCTTTCTTT. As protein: CASSRGSMNTEAFF. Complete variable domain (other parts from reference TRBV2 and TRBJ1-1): EPEVTQTPSHQVTQMGQEVILRCVPISNHLYFYWYRQILGQKVEFLVSFYNNEISEKSEIFDDQFSVERPDGSNFTLKIRSTKLEDSAMYFCASSRGSMNTEAFFGQGTRLTVV.

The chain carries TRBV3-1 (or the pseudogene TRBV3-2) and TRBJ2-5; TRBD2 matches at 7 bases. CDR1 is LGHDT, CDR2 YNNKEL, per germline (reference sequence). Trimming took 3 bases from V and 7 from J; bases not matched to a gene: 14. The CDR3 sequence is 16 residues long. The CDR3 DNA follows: TGTGCCAGCAGCCACTCACTAAGGGAGGGCCTAGGGACCCAGTACTTC. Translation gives CASSHSLREGLGTQYF.

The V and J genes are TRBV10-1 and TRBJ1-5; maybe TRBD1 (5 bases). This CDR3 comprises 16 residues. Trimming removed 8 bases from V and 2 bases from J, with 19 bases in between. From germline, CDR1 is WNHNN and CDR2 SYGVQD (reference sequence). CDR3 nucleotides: TGCGCCAGCCAGATCCCCGGGGGAAGAGGCAATCAGCCCCAGCATTTT. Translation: CASQIPGGRGNQPQHF.

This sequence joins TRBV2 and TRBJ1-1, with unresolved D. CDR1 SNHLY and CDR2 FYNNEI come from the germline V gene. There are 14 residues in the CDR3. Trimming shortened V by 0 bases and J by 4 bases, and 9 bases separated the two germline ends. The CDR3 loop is CASSEAPRGTEAFF. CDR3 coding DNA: TGTGCCAGCAGTGAAGCACCACGGGGCACTGAAGCTTTCTTT.

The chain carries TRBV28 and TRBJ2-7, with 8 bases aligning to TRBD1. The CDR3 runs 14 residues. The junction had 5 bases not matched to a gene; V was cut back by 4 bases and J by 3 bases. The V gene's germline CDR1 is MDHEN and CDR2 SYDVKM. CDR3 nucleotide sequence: TGTGCCAGCAGTTGGTACAGGGGGAACTACGAGCAGTACTTC. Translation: CASSWYRGNYEQYF. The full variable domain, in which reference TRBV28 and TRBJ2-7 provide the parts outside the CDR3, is DVKVTQSSRYLVKRTGEKVFLECVQDMDHENMFWYRQDPGLGLRLIYFSYDVKMKEKGDIPEGYSVSREKKERFSLILESASTNQTSMYLCASSWYRGNYEQYFGPGTRLTVT.

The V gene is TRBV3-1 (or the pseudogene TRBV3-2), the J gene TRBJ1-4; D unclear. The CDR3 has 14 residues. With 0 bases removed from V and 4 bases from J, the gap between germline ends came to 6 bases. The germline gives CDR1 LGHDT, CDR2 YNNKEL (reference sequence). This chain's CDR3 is CASSQDRYNEKLFF. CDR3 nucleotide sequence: TGTGCCAGCAGCCAAGACAGGTATAATGAAAAACTGTTTTTT.

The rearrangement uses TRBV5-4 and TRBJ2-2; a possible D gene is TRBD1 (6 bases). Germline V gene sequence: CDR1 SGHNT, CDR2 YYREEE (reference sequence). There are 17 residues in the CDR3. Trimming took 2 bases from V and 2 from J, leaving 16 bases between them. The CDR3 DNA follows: TGTGCCAGCAGCTTAGGGGTTCCAGGGACAAACACCGGGGAGCTGTTTTTT. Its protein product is CASSLGVPGTNTGELFF.

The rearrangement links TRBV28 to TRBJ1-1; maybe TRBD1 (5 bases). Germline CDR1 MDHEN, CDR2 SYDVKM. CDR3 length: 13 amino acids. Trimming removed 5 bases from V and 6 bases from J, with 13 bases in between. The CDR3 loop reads CASSRTPGSEAFF. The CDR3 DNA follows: TGTGCCAGCAGTCGTACTCCAGGGTCTGAAGCTTTCTTT.

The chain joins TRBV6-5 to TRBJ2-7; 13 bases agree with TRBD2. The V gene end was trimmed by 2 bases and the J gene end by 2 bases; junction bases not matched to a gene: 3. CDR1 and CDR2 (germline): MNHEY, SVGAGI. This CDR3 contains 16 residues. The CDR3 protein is CASSYGGTSGTYEQYF. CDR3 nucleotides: TGTGCCAGCAGTTACGGGGGGACTAGCGGGACCTACGAGCAGTACTTC.

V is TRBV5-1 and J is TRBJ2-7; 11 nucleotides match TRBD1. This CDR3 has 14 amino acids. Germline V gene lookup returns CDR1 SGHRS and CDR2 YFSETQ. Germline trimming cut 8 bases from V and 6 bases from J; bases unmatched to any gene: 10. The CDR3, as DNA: TGCGCCAGTAGAAGGACAGGGGGCTTATCCGAGCAGTACTTC. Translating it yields CASRRTGGLSEQYF.

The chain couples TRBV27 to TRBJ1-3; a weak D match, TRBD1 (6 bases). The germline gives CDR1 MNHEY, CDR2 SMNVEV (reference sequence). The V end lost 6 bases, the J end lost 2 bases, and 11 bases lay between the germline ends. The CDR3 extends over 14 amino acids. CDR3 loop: CASSVGGTGNTIYF. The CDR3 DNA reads TGTGCCAGCAGCGTAGGGGGTACTGGAAACACCATATATTTT.

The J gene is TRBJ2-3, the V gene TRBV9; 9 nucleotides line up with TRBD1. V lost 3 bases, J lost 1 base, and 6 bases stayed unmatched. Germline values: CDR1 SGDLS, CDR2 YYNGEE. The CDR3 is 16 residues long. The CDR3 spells CASSERTGDGTDTQYF. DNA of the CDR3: TGTGCCAGCAGCGAACGGACAGGGGATGGCACAGATACGCAGTATTTT.

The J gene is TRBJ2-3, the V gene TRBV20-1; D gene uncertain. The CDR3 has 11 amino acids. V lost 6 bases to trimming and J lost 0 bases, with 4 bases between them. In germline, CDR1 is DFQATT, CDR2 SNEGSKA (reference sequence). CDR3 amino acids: CSAASTDTQYF. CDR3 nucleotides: TGCAGTGCGGCTAGCACAGATACGCAGTATTTT.

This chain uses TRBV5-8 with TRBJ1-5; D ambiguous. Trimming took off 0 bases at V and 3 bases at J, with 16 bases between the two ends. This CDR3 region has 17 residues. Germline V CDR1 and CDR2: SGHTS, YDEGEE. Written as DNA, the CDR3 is TGTGCCAGCAGCTTGGCCTTGAGTTGGGCCGACAATCAGCCCCAGCATTTT. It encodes CASSLALSWADNQPQHF.

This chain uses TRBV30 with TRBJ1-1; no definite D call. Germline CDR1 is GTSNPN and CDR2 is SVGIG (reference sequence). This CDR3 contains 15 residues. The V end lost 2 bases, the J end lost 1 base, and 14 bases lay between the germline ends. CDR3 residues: CAWSIPTFTNTEAFF. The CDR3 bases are TGTGCCTGGAGTATCCCGACTTTCACGAACACTGAAGCTTTCTTT.

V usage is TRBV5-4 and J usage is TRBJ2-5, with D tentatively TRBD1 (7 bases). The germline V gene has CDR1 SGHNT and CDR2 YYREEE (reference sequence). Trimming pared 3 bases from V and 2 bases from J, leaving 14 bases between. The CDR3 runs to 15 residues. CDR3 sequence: CASSSAGQRQETQYF. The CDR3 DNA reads TGTGCCAGCAGCTCTGCGGGACAGCGTCAAGAGACCCAGTACTTC.

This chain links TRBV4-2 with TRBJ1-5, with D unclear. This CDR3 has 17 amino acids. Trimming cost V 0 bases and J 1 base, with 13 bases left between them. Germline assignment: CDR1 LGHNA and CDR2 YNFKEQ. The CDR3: CASSQEALGISNQPQHF. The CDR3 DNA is TGTGCCAGCAGCCAAGAGGCCCTCGGGATCAGCAATCAGCCCCAGCATTTT.

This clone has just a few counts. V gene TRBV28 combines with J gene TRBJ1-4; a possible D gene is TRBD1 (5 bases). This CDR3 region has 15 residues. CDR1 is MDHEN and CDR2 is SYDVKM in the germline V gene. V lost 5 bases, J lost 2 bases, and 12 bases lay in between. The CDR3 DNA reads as TGTGCCAGCAGTGAGACCCAGGGCACTAATGAAAAACTGTTTTTT. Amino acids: CASSETQGTNEKLFF.

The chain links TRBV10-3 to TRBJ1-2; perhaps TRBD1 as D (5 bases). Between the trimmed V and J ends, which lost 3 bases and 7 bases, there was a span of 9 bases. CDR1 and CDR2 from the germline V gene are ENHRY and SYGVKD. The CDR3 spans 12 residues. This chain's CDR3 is CAISDGGTGYTF. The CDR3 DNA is TGTGCCATCAGTGACGGGGGGACTGGCTACACCTTC.

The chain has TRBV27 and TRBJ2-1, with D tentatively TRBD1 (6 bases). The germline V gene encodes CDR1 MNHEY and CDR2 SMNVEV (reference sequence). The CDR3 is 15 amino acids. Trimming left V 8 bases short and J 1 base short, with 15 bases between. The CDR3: CASGRGGASYNEQFF. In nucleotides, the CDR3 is TGTGCCAGCGGAAGAGGGGGAGCATCCTACAATGAGCAGTTCTTC.

CDR3 sequence: CASSQVYSGNEQFF. The CDR3 nucleotides read TGTGCCAGCAGCCAAGTTTATTCGGGGAATGAGCAGTTCTTC. V gene TRBV4-2 combines with J gene TRBJ2-1, with TRBD2 as a possible D gene (5 bases). Trimming shortened V by 1 base and J by 7 bases, and 11 bases separated the two germline ends. The CDR3 consists of 14 residues. CDR1 LGHNA and CDR2 YNFKEQ come from the germline V gene.